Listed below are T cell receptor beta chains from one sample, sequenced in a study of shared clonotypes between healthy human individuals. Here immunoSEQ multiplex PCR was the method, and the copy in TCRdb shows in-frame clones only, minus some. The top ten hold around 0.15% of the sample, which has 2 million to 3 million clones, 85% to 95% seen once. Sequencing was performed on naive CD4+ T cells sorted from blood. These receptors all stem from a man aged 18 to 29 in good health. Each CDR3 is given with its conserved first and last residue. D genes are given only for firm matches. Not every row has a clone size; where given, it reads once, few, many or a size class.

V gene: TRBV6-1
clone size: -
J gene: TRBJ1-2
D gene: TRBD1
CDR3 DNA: TGTGCCAGCATCTCAGGGGGCGGGCAGACCTATGGCTACACCTTC
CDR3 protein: CASISGGGQTYGYTF

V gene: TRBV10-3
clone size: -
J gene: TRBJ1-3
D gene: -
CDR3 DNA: TGTGCCATCAGTGACGGCAGCTCTGGAAACACCATATATTTT
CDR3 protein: CAISDGSSGNTIYF

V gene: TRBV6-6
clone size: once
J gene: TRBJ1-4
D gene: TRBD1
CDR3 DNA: TGTGCCAGCACACAGGGGGGGGGTGAAAAACTGTTTTTT
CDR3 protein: CASTQGGGEKLFF

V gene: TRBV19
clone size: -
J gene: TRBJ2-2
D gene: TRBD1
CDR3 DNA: TGTGCCAGTAGTCTAATGACAGGGTTCACCGGGGAGCTGTTTTTT
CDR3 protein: CASSLMTGFTGELFF

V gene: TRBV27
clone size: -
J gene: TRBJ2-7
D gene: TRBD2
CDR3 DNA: TGTGCCAGCAGTCCATTAAGAAAGCGGGGGCTCTACTACGAGCAGTACTTC
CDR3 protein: CASSPLRKRGLYYEQYF

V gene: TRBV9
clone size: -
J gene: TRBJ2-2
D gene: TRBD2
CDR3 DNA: TGTGCCAGCAGCCCGAGACTAGCGGGGGCCCTGAACACCGGGGAGCTGTTTTTT
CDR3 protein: CASSPRLAGALNTGELFF

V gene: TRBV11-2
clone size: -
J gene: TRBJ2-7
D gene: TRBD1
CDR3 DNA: TGTGCCAGCAGCTTAGACCCGACAGGGGGCTTAAGGAACGAGCAGTACTTC
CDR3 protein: CASSLDPTGGLRNEQYF

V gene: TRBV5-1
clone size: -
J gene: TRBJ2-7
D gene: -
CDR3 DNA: TGCGCCAGCAGCTTGGAAGTCAGCTACTACGAGCAGTACTTC
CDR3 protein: CASSLEVSYYEQYF

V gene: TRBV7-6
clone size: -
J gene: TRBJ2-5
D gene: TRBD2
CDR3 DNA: TGTGCCAGCGGAAGGCAGGGCAGCGGGGGGGCCTCAGAGACCCAGTACTTC
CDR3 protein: CASGRQGSGGASETQYF

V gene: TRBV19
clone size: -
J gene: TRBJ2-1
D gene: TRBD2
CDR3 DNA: TGTGCCAGTACCAGGCTAGCGGGGGGGTACAATGAGCAGTTCTTC
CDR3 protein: CASTRLAGGYNEQFF

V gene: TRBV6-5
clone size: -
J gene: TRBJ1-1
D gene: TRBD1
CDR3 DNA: TGTGCCAGCAGTTACTCGATGGGACAGGACACTGAAGCTTTCTTT
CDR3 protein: CASSYSMGQDTEAFF

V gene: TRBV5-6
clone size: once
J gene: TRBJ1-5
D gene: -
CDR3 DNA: TGTGCCAGCAGCTTATGGGTGACCCCCTATAGCAATCAGCCCCAGCATTTT
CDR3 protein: CASSLWVTPYSNQPQHF

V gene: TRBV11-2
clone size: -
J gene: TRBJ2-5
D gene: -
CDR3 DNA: TGTGCCAGCAGCCGTGGGACGGCCCGCGTAGTAGCAGAGACCCAGTACTTC
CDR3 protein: CASSRGTARVVAETQYF

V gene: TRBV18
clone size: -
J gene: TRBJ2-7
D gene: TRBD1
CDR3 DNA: TGTGCCAGCTCTCTTGTCCCGGGACAGGGTTCCGGCGAGCAGTACTTC
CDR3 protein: CASSLVPGQGSGEQYF

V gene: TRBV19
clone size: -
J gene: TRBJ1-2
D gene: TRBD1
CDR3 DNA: TGTGCCAGTGGGGAACAGGGGACTAACTATGGCTACACCTTC
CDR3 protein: CASGEQGTNYGYTF

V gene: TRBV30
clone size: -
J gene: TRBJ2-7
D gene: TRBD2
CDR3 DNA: TGTGCCTGGGCGGGAGTATACTCCTACGAGCAGTACTTC
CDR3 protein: CAWAGVYSYEQYF

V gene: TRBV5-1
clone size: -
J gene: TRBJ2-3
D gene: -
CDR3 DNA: TGCGCCAGCAGCCTGGGAGTGGGGGTTGGTACAGATACGCAGTATTTT
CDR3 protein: CASSLGVGVGTDTQYF

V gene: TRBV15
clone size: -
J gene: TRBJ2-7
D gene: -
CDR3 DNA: TGTGCCACCAGCAGGGTACTAGGGTTCGAGCAGTACTTC
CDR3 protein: CATSRVLGFEQYF

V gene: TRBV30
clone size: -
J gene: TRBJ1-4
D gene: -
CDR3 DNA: TGTGCCTGGAGCCCCGACGCCCTTGAAAAACTGTTTTTT
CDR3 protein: CAWSPDALEKLFF

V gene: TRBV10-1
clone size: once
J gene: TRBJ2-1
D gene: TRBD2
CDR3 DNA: TGCGCCAGCAGTCCTACTAGCGGGGGGCCTAGGAATGAGCAGTTCTTC
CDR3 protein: CASSPTSGGPRNEQFF

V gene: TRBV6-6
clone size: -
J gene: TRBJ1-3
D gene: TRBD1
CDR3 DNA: TGTGCCAGCAGTCCGGACAGGCTGAGAGGAAACACCATATATTTT
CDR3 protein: CASSPDRLRGNTIYF

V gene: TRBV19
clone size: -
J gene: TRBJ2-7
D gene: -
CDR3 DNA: TGTGCCAGTAGTCAACAACAGGGAGTATCCGCCGAGCAGTACTTC
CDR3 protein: CASSQQQGVSAEQYF

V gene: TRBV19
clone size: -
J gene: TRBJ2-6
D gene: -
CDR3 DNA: TGTGCCAGTAGTATAGAAGCCCGAAGCTCTGGGGCCAACGTCCTGACTTTC
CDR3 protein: CASSIEARSSGANVLTF

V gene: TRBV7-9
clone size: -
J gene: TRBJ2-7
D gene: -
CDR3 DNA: TGTGCCAGCAGCTTAGCTCTCTACGAGCAGTACTTC
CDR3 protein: CASSLALYEQYF

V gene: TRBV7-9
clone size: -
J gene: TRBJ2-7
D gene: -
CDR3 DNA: TGTGCCAGCAGCCCTACAGGGTTTGGAGAGCAGTACTTC
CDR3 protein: CASSPTGFGEQYF

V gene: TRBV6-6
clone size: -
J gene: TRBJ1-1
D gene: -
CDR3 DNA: TGTGCCAGCAAAGGCCGAGGGAACACTGAAGCTTTCTTT
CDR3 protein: CASKGRGNTEAFF

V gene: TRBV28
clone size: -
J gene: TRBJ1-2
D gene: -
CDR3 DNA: TGTGCCAGCAGTATACCGGAGGAGGTCTACACCTTC
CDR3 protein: CASSIPEEVYTF

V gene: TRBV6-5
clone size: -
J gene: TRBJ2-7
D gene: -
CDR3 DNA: TGTGCCAGCAGCCGCAACTACGAGCAGTACTTC
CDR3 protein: CASSRNYEQYF

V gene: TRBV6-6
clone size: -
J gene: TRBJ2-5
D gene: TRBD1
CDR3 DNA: TGTGCCAGCAGTTACCCGGGACAGGGAAACCAAGAGACCCAGTACTTC
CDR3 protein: CASSYPGQGNQETQYF

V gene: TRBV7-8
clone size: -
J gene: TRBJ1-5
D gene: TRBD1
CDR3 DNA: TGTGCCAGCAGCTTAGGTGACAGGGTGAACCAGCCCCAGCATTTT
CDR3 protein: CASSLGDRVNQPQHF

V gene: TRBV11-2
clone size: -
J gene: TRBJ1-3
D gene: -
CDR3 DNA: TGTGCCAGCAGTAATTCCGGAAACACCATATATTTT
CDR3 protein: CASSNSGNTIYF

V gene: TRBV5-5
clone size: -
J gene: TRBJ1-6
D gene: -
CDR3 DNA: TGTGCCAGCAGCTTGGGGTCGAGCTCCTATAATTCACCCCTCCACTTT
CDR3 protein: CASSLGSSSYNSPLHF

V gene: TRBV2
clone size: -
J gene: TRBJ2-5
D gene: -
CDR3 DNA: TGTGCCAGCAGCGCCGACAAGGGAAAGACCCAGTACTTC
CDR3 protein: CASSADKGKTQYF

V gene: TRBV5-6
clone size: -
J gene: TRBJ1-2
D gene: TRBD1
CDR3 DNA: TGTGCCAGCAGCTTCCTGAGGACAGGGGGCAACTATGGCTACACCTTC
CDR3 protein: CASSFLRTGGNYGYTF

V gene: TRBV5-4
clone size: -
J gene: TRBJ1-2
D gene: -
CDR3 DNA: TGTGCCAGCAGCTTGGGGGGTAAGGCAGCGAACTATGGCTACACCTTC
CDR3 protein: CASSLGGKAANYGYTF

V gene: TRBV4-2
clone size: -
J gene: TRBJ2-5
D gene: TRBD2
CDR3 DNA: TGTGCCAGCAGCCAAGATCTCGGGGGGACGGAGACCCAGTACTTC
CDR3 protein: CASSQDLGGTETQYF

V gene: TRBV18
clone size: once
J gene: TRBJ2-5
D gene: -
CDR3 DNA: TGTGCCAGCTCCCGATCGGGGTCAGAGACCCAGTACTTC
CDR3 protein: CASSRSGSETQYF

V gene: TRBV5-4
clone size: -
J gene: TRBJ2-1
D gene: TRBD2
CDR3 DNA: TGTGCCAGCAGCTTGGCAGCTAGCGGGAGAGGGTTGGGGAACAATGAGCAGTTCTTC
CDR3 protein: CASSLAASGRGLGNNEQFF

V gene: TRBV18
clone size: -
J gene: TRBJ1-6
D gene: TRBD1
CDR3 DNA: TGTGCCAGCTCGGATGACAGGGGATCACCCCTCCACTTT
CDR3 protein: CASSDDRGSPLHF

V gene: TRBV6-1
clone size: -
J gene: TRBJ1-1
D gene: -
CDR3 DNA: TGTGCCAGCAGTGATGTCAGACATCCTGAAGCTTTCTTT
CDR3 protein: CASSDVRHPEAFF

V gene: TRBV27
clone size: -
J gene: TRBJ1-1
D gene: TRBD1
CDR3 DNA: TGTGCCCCAGGGGGGGCGGTACTGTGGAACACTGAAGCTTTCTTT
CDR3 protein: CAPGGAVLWNTEAFF

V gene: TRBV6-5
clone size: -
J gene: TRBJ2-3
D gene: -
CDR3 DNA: TGTGCCAGCAGTTACCCGTCAGATACGCAGTATTTT
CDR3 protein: CASSYPSDTQYF

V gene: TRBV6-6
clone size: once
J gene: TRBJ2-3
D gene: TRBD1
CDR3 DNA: TGTGCCAGCCGCCCAACAGGGGGCACAGATACGCAGTATTTT
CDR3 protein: CASRPTGGTDTQYF

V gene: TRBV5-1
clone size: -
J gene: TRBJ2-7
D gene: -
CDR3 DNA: TGCGCCAGCAGCGAGGGACACTCCTACGAGCAGTACTTC
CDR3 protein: CASSEGHSYEQYF

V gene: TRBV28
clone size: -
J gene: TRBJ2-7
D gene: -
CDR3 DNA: TGTGCCAGCACCCAGAGACGGGGGAAGCAAGACGAGCAGTACTTC
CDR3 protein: CASTQRRGKQDEQYF

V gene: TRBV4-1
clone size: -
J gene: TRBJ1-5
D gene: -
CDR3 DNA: TGCGCCAGCAGCCAAGACAGTAGCAATCAGCCCCAGCATTTT
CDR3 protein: CASSQDSSNQPQHF

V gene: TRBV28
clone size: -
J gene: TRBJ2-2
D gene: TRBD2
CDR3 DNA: TGTGCCAGCACCAGCGGGGGGCCGGGGAACACCGGGGAGCTGTTTTTT
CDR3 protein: CASTSGGPGNTGELFF

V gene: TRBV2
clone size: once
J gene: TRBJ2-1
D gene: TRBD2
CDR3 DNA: TGTGCCAGCAGCGGTCGGGGGGGGAGCTCCTACAATGAGCAGTTCTTC
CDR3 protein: CASSGRGGSSYNEQFF